The following is a T cell receptor (beta chain) sequence with its context. Its target is unknown. PCR amplification relied on 60 Vbeta primers (plus 13 Jbeta primers). The method was immunoSEQ multiplex PCR; TCRdb's version includes in-frame clones alone and lacks a portion of them. The table includes about 150,000 clones, 75% to 85% detected once. V was clipped by 3 bases and J by 3 bases; unmatched bases: 5. The CDR3 totals 14 residues. Germline V gives CDR1 SGHRS, CDR2 YFSETQ. Healthy individuals who donated bone marrow served as the donors. The data were obtained in a study of cytomegalovirus exposure and HLA in healthy donors. Study-wide results and caveats: As was reported, the classifier diagnosed cytomegalovirus status with high specificity and sensitivity. The authors reported that TCR beta sequences could predict HLA-A and HLA-B alleles. These predictions were accurate for most subjects in the first cohort. Segments of the TCR beta V type were, in most cases, productive about 90% or about 30% of the time in an earlier analysis.

V and J are TRBV5-1 and TRBJ2-7, with 8 bases lining up with TRBD1. This receptor was identified in a man aged 25-45 years in good health and CMV-seropositive. Material for sequencing was PBMCs. The DNA for the CDR3 is TGCGCCAGCAGCTCGGGACAGGACTTCTACGAGCAGTACTTC. This codes for CASSSGQDFYEQYF.